This T cell receptor beta chain was sequenced for a study of blood T cell repertoires in COVID-19. Produced via immunoSEQ multiplex PCR; TCRdb's table is partial and in-frame only. The profile shows about 240,000 clones, around 89% of them singletons. J gave up 2 bases and V 5 bases, and 7 bases lay outside the gene matches. The V gene's germline CDR1 is GTSNPN and CDR2 SVGIG (reference sequence). The CDR3 extends over 14 amino acids. The chain recombines TRBV30 with TRBJ2-7; 9 bases fit TRBD1. Material: PBMCs or T cells enriched from blood (not recorded which). The sequence was collected from a woman in her twenties or thirties who had recovered from COVID-19. This chain's CDR3 is CAWGLGTGPYEQYF. The CDR3 DNA reads as TGTGCCTGGGGTTTAGGGACAGGGCCCTACGAGCAGTACTTC.